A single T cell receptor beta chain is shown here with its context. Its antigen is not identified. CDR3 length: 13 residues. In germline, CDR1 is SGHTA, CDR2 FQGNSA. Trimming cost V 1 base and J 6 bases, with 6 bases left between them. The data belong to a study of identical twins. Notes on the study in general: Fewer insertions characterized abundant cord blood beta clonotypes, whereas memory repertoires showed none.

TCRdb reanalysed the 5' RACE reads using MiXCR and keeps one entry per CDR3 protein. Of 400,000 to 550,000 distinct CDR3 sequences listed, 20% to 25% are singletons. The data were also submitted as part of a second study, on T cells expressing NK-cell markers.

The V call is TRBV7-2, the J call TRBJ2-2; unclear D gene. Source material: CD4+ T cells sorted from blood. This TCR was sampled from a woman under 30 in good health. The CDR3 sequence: CASSLVIAGELFF. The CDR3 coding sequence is TGTGCCAGCAGCTTAGTAATCGCCGGGGAGCTGTTTTTT. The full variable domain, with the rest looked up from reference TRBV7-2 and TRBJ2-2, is GAGVSQSPSNKVTEKGKDVELRCDPISGHTALYWYRQSLGQGLEFLIYFQGNSAPDKSGLPSDRFSAERTGGSVSTLTIQRTQQEDSAVYLCASSLVIAGELFFGEGSRLTVL.